The 14 T cell receptor beta chains presented below share a single source sample, sequenced in a study. TCRdb re-called the 5' RACE reads through MiXCR, storing one row per CDR3 protein. The table shows 25,000 to 35,000 distinct CDR3 sequences, with approximately 25% occurring only once. The sample comprised memory CD4+ T cells sorted from blood. Regarding subset: memory CD4+ T cells, CD4+CD45RO+CD25-. The receptors derive from a female donor with breast cancer.

This clonotype has a handful of counts. The chain links TRBV20-1 to TRBJ2-2, with D possibly matching TRBD2 (6 bases). Trimming shortened V by 3 bases and J by 7 bases, and 18 bases separated the two germline ends. Germline CDR1 DFQATT, CDR2 SNEGSKA (reference sequence). The length of the CDR3 is 15 residues. The CDR3 DNA reads TGCAGTGCTAGTCACCCTAGCGCGGGTGGCGGGGAGCTGTTTTTT. As protein: CSASHPSAGGGELFF.

The chain joins TRBV6-2 or TRBV6-3 to TRBJ1-6; 8 nucleotides line up with TRBD1. The CDR3 loop spans 17 amino acids. The V gene end was trimmed by 5 bases and the J gene end by 11 bases; junction bases not matched to a gene: 17. The germline V gene has CDR1 MNHEY and CDR2 SVGEGT. The CDR3 DNA reads as TGTGCCAGCAGTACACGCGTAAGGACAGGGACGATTGCACCCCTCCACTTT. It yields the protein CASSTRVRTGTIAPLHF.

There are a few counts of this clonotype. The CDR3 spells CASSYSDEQFF. CDR3 in DNA: TGTGCCAGCAGTTACTCGGATGAGCAGTTCTTC. This chain uses TRBV6-2 or TRBV6-3 with TRBJ2-1; D ambiguous. The length of the CDR3 is 11 residues. V dropped 0 bases and J dropped 8 bases, with 2 bases sitting between them. Germline CDR1 is MNHEY and CDR2 is SVGEGT.

The rearrangement uses TRBV7-9 and TRBJ2-1, with TRBD2 identical over 16 bases. The CDR3 totals 19 residues. With V trimmed by 5 bases and J by 0 bases, 7 bases remained unmatched. The germline CDR1 and CDR2 sequences are SEHNR and FQNEAQ (reference sequence). The CDR3: CASSPGTSGRESSYNEQFF. Here the CDR3 DNA reads TGTGCCAGCAGCCCCGGGACTAGCGGGAGGGAGAGCTCCTACAATGAGCAGTTCTTC.

This clonotype was counted a few times. V and J are TRBV6-1 and TRBJ1-5; TRBD1 matches at 8 bases. V trimming: 5 bases; J trimming: 10 bases; junction bases outside the gene matches: 4. The CDR3 consists of 12 residues. Germline assignment: CDR1 MNHNS and CDR2 SASEGT. The CDR3 nucleotides are TGTGCCAGCAGTACAGGGGGGTATCCCCAGCATTTT. It codes for CASSTGGYPQHF.

The CDR3 reads CASSLFGNTIYF. CDR3 sequence (DNA): TGTGCCAGCAGTTTATTCGGAAACACCATATATTTT. The chain has TRBV28 and TRBJ1-3, with unresolved D. CDR1 is MDHEN and CDR2 is SYDVKM in the germline V gene. V dropped 1 base and J dropped 4 bases, with 2 bases sitting between them. CDR3 length: 12 residues.

The rearrangement uses TRBV9 and TRBJ2-7, with D possibly being TRBD2 (6 bases). The CDR3 runs to 13 residues. The V and J ends lost 4 bases and 3 bases respectively, with 11 bases between them. CDR1 is SGDLS, CDR2 YYNGEE, per germline. The CDR3 DNA reads TGTGCCAGCAGCCCGCGGGGTGACTACGAGCAGTACTTC. It specifies CASSPRGDYEQYF.

The CDR3 coding sequence is TGTGCCAGCAGCTTGGACCCCTGGGGAAGCGGTGATAATACGCAGTATTTT. Its protein is CASSLDPWGSGDNTQYF. V usage is TRBV5-4 and J usage is TRBJ2-3; TRBD2 is a possible D gene (5 bases). The CDR3 is 17 residues long. Per germline, CDR1 SGHNT and CDR2 YYREEE (reference sequence). The ends were cut back, 0 bases at V and 7 bases at J, with 21 bases in the middle.

About this clonotype itself: Given a much more abundant clone one base away, this may be a read error. V and J are TRBV7-8 and TRBJ1-2; possible D gene TRBD1, 6 bases. CDR1 is SGHVS, CDR2 FQNEAQ, per germline. CDR3 length: 13 residues. The chain's CDR3 is CASSTRRGDGFTF. The CDR3 nucleotides are TGTGCCAGCAGCACCCGGAGGGGGGATGGCTTCACCTTC.

The chain uses TRBV12-3 or TRBV12-4 and TRBJ2-3; maybe TRBD1 (6 bases). With 6 bases removed from V and 2 bases from J, the gap between germline ends came to 18 bases. This CDR3 is 16 amino acids long. In nucleotides, the CDR3 is TGTGCCAGCAGGCCCGGGACAAAGGGCATCACAGATACGCAGTATTTT. Its translation: CASRPGTKGITDTQYF.

Comments on this clonotype: A much larger clone lies a single base off, so this may be a read error. The chain employs TRBV6-5 and TRBJ1-5; D may be TRBD1 (5 bases). This CDR3 is 14 amino acids long. The V gene's germline CDR1 is MNHEY and CDR2 SVGAGI. CDR3 sequence: CTSSYYGGAQPQHF. The DNA for the CDR3 is TGTACCAGCAGTTACTACGGGGGAGCTCAGCCCCAGCATTTT.

V usage is TRBV6-2 or TRBV6-3 and J usage is TRBJ1-1; D is undetermined. The CDR3 is made up of 14 amino acids. V was cut by 7 bases and J by 0 bases, with 12 bases left in between. Germline lookup yields CDR1 MNHEY and CDR2 SVGEGT. The CDR3 here is CASNWTLMNTEAFF. In nucleotides, the CDR3 is TGTGCCAGCAATTGGACTCTCATGAACACTGAAGCTTTCTTT.

The chain has TRBV5-1 and TRBJ1-2; 9 nucleotides line up with TRBD1. Trimming removed 4 bases from V and 5 bases from J; junction bases left unmatched: 18. The CDR3 has 18 residues. The V gene's germline CDR1 is SGHRS and CDR2 YFSETQ. This chain's CDR3 is CASSQDRGYPSYIYGYTF. CDR3 in DNA: TGCGCCAGCAGCCAGGACAGGGGTTACCCCTCCTATATATATGGCTACACCTTC.

As to this clonotype: At one of its ends the junction is not consistent with the germline gene, which may arise from a read error. The chain combines TRBV4-2 with TRBJ2-1; 11 bases agree with TRBD2. This CDR3 comprises 16 residues. Germline V CDR1 and CDR2: LGHNA, YNFKEQ. Written as DNA, the CDR3 is TGTGCCAGCAGCCTATTTAGCGGGAGGGTAGGCAATGAGCGGTTCTTC. This gives the protein CASSLFSGRVGNERFF.